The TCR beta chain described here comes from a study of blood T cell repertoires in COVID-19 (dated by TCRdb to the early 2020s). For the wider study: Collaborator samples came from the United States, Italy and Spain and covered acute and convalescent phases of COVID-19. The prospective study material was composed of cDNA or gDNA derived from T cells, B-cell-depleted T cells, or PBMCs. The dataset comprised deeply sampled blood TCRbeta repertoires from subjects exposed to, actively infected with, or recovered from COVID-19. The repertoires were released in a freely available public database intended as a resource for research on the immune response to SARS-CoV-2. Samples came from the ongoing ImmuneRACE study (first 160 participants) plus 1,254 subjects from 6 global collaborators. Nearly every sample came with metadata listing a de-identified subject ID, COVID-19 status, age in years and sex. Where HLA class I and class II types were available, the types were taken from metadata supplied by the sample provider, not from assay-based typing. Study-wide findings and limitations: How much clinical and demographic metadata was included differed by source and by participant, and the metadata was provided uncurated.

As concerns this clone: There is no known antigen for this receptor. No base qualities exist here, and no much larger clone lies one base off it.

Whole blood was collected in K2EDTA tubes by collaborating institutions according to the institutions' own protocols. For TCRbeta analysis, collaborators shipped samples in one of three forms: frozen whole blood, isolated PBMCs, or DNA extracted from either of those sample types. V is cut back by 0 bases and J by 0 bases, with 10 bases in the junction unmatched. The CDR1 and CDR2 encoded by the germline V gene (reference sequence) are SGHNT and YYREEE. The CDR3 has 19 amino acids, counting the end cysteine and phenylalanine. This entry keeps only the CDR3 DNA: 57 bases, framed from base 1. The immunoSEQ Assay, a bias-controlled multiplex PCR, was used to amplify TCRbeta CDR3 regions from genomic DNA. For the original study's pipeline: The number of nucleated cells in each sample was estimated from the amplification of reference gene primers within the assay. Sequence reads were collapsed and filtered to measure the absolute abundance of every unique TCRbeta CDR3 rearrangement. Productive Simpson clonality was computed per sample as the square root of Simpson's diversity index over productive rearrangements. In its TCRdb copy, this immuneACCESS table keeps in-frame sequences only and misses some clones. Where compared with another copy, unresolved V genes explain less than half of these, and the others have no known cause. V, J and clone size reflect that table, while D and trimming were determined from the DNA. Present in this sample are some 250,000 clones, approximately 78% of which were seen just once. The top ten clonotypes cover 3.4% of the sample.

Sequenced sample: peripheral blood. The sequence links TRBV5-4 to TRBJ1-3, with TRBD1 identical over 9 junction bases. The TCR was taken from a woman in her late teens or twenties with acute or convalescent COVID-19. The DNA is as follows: TGTGCCAGCAGCTTGGCCAACAGGGGGCCCGAATACTCTGGAAACACCATATATTTT. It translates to CASSLANRGPEYSGNTIYF.